One sample yielded the 17 T cell receptor beta chains listed below, sequenced in a study of blood T cell repertoires in COVID-19. The method was immunoSEQ multiplex PCR; TCRdb's version includes in-frame clones alone and lacks a portion of them. The top ten hold 1% of the sample, which has hundreds of thousands of clones, 85% to 90% seen once. Material: peripheral blood. Receptors originate from a woman in her thirties or forties with COVID-19, enrolled during active disease.

CDR3 DNA: TGTGCCAGCAGCTTGCGGGGGACAGGCCTCAATCAGCCCCAGCATTTT. Translating gives CASSLRGTGLNQPQHF. The rearrangement links TRBV7-3 to TRBJ1-5; 8 nucleotides agree with TRBD1. Losses at the gene ends were 3 bases for V and 3 bases for J; bases not matched to a gene: 7. This CDR3 is 16 amino acids long. Germline CDR1 SGHTA, CDR2 FQGTGA.

The chain is built from TRBV6-2 or TRBV6-3 and TRBJ1-5; D ambiguous. V was clipped by 6 bases and J by 3 bases, with 18 bases between them. The CDR3 has 16 amino acids. The germline V gene has CDR1 MNHEY and CDR2 SVGEGT. The CDR3: CASSPTSPVTNQPQHF. The CDR3 coding sequence is TGTGCCAGCAGCCCTACCTCCCCGGTCACCAATCAGCCCCAGCATTTT.

V gene TRBV18 combines with J gene TRBJ2-3, with D unresolved. The germline V and J ends were trimmed by 3 bases and 5 bases, with 15 bases remaining between them. CDR1 and CDR2 from the germline V gene are KGHSH and LQKENI. This CDR3 contains 15 residues. CDR3 region: CASSPSVSPGDTQYF. DNA for the CDR3: TGTGCCAGCTCACCGTCGGTCTCGCCGGGAGATACGCAGTATTTT.

The J gene is TRBJ2-3, the V gene TRBV27; TRBD2 matches at 12 bases. Germline loops: CDR1 MNHEY, CDR2 SMNVEV (reference sequence). This CDR3 contains 17 residues. The ends lost 5 bases at V and 1 base at J; junction bases unmatched: 7. CDR3 residues: CASSRLAGGQGTDTQYF. The CDR3 nucleotides read TGTGCCAGCAGTCGTCTAGCGGGAGGGCAGGGCACAGATACGCAGTATTTT.

The chain joins TRBV5-1 to TRBJ2-3; perhaps TRBD1 as D (8 bases). There are 14 residues in the CDR3. Trimming pared 5 bases from V and 6 bases from J, leaving 16 bases between. Germline CDR1 and CDR2: SGHRS and YFSETQ. DNA for the CDR3: TGCGCCAGCAGATGGACAGGGAGGGGGGATACGCAGTATTTT. The encoded protein is CASRWTGRGDTQYF.

Concerning this clone: Other DNA sequences from this sample encode an identical CDR3 as well. This chain links TRBV7-9 with TRBJ1-4, with 8 bases lining up with TRBD1. The germline CDR1 and CDR2 sequences are SEHNR and FQNEAQ (reference sequence). V gave up 2 bases and J gave up 7 bases; unmatched junction bases: 3. This CDR3 spans 14 amino acids. The CDR3 DNA sequence: TGTGCCAGCAGCTTACAGGGGGCGCGTGAAAAACTGTTTTTT. Translation: CASSLQGAREKLFF.

The table lists this clone with many counts. The chain uses TRBV9 and TRBJ2-2; TRBD1 matches at 10 bases. The CDR3 spans 15 residues. Germline V lookup: CDR1 SGDLS, CDR2 YYNGEE. V was pared by 3 bases and J by 7 bases, with 6 bases of the junction left unmatched. In DNA form, the CDR3 reads TGTGCCAGCAGCGCAAAGACAGGGGGCAGCGGGGAGCTGTTTTTT. This encodes CASSAKTGGSGELFF.

The rearrangement uses TRBV7-3 and TRBJ2-7; 9 bases are shared with TRBD1. V lost 7 bases and J lost 3; bases outside the gene matches: 7. Germline assignment: CDR1 SGHTA and CDR2 FQGTGA. The CDR3 loop spans 14 amino acids. CDR3 region: CASTPGTGLYEQYF. The CDR3 DNA sequence: TGTGCCAGCACCCCAGGGACAGGGCTCTACGAGCAGTACTTC.

The rearrangement links TRBV11-2 to TRBJ2-5, with 14 bases lining up with TRBD2. V lost 1 base and J lost 5; bases outside the gene matches: 6. CDR1 is SGHAT, CDR2 FQNNGV, per germline. The CDR3 runs 17 residues. The CDR3: CASSLVGTSGSGETQYF. The CDR3 nucleotides are TGTGCCAGCAGCTTAGTCGGGACTAGCGGGAGTGGGGAGACCCAGTACTTC.

This chain connects TRBV28 to TRBJ1-3, with TRBD1 as a possible D gene (6 bases). The length of the CDR3 is 15 residues. Trimming stripped 5 bases from V and 0 bases from J, with 11 bases between. Germline loops: CDR1 MDHEN, CDR2 SYDVKM. CDR3 loop: CASSMDSFSGNTIYF. CDR3 bases: TGTGCCAGCAGTATGGACAGCTTCTCTGGAAACACCATATATTTT.

The chain carries TRBV6-2 or TRBV6-3 and TRBJ1-6; D not resolved. With 7 bases removed from V and 8 bases from J, the gap between germline ends came to 15 bases. From germline, CDR1 is MNHEY and CDR2 SVGEGT. The CDR3 totals 14 residues. DNA for the CDR3: TGTGCCAGCAACCCGTCTCCCCGGGATTCACCCCTCCACTTT. It yields the protein CASNPSPRDSPLHF.

This clone occurred once. V usage is TRBV27 and J usage is TRBJ1-1; 7 positions match TRBD1. V was pared by 5 bases and J by 0 bases, with 12 bases of the junction left unmatched. CDR1 MNHEY and CDR2 SMNVEV come from the germline V gene (reference sequence). The CDR3 sequence is 17 residues long. In DNA form, the CDR3 reads TGTGCCAGCAGTCTATTCCCCCGACAGGGAATGAACACTGAAGCTTTCTTT. Amino acid sequence: CASSLFPRQGMNTEAFF.

This clone was seen more than once but under ten times. The rearrangement links TRBV5-6 to TRBJ1-3; no firm D call. Germline-derived CDR1 and CDR2 are SGHDT and YYEEEE. Trimming took 0 bases from V and 4 from J, leaving 2 bases between them. The CDR3 extends over 12 amino acids. The CDR3 DNA reads TGTGCCAGCAGCTTGGCGGGAAACACCATATATTTT. This codes for CASSLAGNTIYF.

The rearrangement joins TRBV19 to TRBJ2-3; TRBD2 matches at 14 bases. V lost 5 bases, J lost 3 bases, and 10 bases stayed unmatched. The CDR3 consists of 18 residues. The V gene's germline CDR1 is LNHDA and CDR2 SQIVND (reference sequence). The CDR3 reads CASSATSGRGIWTDTQYF. CDR3 nucleotide sequence: TGTGCCAGTAGTGCGACTAGCGGGAGGGGTATCTGGACAGATACGCAGTATTTT.

The chain recombines TRBV28 with TRBJ2-2, with 10 positions matching TRBD1. After removal of 6 bases from V and 4 bases from J, the junction contained 8 bases not matched to a gene. Germline CDR1 reads MDHEN; CDR2 reads SYDVKM. The CDR3 is made up of 16 amino acids. For the CDR3, the DNA is TGTGCCAGCAGAAACACCGGGACAGGGGCCACCGGGGAGCTGTTTTTT. Translation gives CASRNTGTGATGELFF.

The genes are TRBV19 and TRBJ2-3; no reliable D call. The CDR3 has 13 amino acids. CDR1 and CDR2 (germline): LNHDA, SQIVND (reference sequence). V was clipped by 7 bases and J by 7 bases, with 15 bases between them. The CDR3 sequence: CASIAVAGNTQYF. CDR3 in DNA: TGTGCCAGTATTGCGGTAGCTGGAAATACGCAGTATTTT. The complete variable domain, with remaining parts taken from reference TRBV19 and TRBJ2-3, reads DGGITQSPKYLFRKEGQNVTLSCEQNLNHDAMYWYRQDPGQGLRLIYYSQIVNDFQKGDIAEGYSVSREKKESFPLTVTSAQKNPTAFYLCASIAVAGNTQYFGPGTRLTVL.

This clone showed up just a few times. V gene TRBV6-2 or TRBV6-3 combines with J gene TRBJ1-6; 7 bases agree with TRBD1. The trim removed 5 bases at V and 6 bases at J, leaving 7 bases unmatched. The CDR3 extends over 15 amino acids. Germline assignment: CDR1 MNHEY and CDR2 SVGEGT. The CDR3 DNA reads as TGTGCCAGCAGTCCCTGGACAGGTTCTAATTCACCCCTCCACTTT. Protein product: CASSPWTGSNSPLHF.